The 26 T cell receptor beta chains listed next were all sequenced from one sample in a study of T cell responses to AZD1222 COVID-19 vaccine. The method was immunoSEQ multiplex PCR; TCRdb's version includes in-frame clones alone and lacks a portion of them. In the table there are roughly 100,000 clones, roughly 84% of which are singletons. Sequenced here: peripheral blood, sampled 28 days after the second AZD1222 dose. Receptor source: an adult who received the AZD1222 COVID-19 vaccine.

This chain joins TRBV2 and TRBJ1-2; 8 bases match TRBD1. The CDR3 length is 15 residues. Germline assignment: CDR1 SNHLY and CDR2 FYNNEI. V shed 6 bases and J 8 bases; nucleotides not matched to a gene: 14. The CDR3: CASSVGQGGRGGYTF. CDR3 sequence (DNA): TGTGCCAGCAGCGTCGGACAGGGAGGGAGAGGGGGCTACACCTTC.

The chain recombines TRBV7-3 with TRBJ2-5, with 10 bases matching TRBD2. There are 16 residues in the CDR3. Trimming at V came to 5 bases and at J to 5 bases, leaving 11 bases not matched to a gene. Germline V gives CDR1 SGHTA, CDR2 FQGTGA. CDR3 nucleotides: TGTGCCAGCAGCCTCGTTGGCAGCGGGAGGGTTGAGACCCAGTACTTC. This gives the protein CASSLVGSGRVETQYF.

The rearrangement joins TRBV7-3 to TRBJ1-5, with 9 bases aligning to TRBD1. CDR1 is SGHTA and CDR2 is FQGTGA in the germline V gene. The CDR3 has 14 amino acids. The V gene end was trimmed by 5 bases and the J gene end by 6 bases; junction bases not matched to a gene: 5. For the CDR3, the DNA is TGTGCCAGCAGCCCGACAGGGGGAGGTCAGCCCCAGCATTTT. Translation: CASSPTGGGQPQHF.

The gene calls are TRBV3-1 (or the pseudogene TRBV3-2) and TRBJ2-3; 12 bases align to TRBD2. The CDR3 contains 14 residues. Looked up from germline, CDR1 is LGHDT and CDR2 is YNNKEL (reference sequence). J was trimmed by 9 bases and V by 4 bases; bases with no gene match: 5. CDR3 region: CASSPSGRALTQYF. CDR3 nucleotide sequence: TGTGCCAGCAGCCCTAGCGGGAGGGCCTTGACGCAGTATTTT.

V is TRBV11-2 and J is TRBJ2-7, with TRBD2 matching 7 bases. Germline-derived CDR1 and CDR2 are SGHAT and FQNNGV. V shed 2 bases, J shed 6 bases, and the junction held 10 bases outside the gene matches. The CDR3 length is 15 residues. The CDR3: CASSLSFGGGFEQYF. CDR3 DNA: TGTGCCAGCAGCTTAAGCTTTGGGGGGGGATTCGAGCAGTACTTC.

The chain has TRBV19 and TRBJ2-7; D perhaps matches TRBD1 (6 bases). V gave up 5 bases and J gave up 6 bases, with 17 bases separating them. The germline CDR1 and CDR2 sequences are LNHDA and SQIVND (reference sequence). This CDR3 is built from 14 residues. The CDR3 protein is CASSLQGEVSEQYF. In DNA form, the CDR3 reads TGTGCCAGTAGTTTACAGGGAGAGGTGAGCGAGCAGTACTTC.

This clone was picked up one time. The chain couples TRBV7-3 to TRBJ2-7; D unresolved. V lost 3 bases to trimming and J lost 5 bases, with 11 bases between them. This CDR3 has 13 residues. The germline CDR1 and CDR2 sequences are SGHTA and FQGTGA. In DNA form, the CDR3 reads TGTGCCAGCAGCTTCGACCGTACCCACGAGCAGTACTTC. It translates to CASSFDRTHEQYF.

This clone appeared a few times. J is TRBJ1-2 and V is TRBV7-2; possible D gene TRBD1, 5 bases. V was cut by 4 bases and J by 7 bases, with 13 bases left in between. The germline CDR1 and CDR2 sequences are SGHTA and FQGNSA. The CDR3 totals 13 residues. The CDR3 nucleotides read TGTGCCAGCAGCTCCGACGGAAGGGGTGGCTACACCTTC. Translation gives CASSSDGRGGYTF.

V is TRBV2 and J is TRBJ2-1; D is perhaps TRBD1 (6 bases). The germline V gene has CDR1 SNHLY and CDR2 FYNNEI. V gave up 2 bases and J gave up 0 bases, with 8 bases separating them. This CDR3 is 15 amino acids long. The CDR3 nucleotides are TGTGCCAGCAGTGAACAGGGGAACTCCTACAATGAGCAGTTCTTC. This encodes CASSEQGNSYNEQFF.

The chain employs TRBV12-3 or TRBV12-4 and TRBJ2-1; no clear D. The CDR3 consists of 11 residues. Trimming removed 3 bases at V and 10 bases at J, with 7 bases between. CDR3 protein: CASSFRAEQFF. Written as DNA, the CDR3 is TGTGCCAGCAGTTTCCGGGCCGAGCAGTTCTTC.

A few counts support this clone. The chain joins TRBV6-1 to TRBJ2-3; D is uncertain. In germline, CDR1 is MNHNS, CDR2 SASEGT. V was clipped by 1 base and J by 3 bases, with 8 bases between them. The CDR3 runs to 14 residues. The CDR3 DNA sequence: TGTGCCAGCAGTGAAGGTGTTGAGACAGATACGCAGTATTTT. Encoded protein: CASSEGVETDTQYF.

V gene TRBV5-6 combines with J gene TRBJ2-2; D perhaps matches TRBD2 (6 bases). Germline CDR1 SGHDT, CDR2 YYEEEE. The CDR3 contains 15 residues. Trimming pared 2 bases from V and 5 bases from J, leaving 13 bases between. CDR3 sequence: CASSFLALGTGELFF. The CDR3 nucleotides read TGTGCCAGCAGCTTTCTAGCGCTGGGTACCGGGGAGCTGTTTTTT.

This CDR3 reads CASAPGTEYGYTF. Here the CDR3 DNA reads TGTGCCAGCGCCCCCGGGACAGAGTATGGCTACACCTTC. V gene TRBV2 combines with J gene TRBJ1-2; TRBD1 agrees at 7 bases. V lost 8 bases and J lost 5; bases outside the gene matches: 8. Germline assignment: CDR1 SNHLY and CDR2 FYNNEI. This CDR3 has 13 residues.

CDR3 sequence: CASSQSRTTGELFF. For the CDR3, the DNA is TGCGCCAGCAGCCAATCAAGAACCACCGGGGAGCTGTTTTTT. The chain joins TRBV4-1 to TRBJ2-2; D remains unclear. The CDR3 length is 14 residues. The V gene lost 2 bases and the J gene lost 4 bases, with 8 bases spanning the gap. Per germline, CDR1 MGHRA and CDR2 YSYEKL.

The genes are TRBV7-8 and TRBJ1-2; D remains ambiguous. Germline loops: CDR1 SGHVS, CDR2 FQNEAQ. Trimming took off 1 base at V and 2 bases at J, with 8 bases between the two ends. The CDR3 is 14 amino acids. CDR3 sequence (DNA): TGTGCCAGCAGCTTAGACAGCCCAAACTATGGCTACACCTTC. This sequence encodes CASSLDSPNYGYTF.

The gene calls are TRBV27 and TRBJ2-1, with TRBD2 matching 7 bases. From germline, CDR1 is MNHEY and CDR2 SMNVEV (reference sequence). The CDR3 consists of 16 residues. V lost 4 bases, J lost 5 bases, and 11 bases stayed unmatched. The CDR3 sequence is CASSYADRDYNNEQFF. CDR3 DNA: TGTGCCAGCAGTTATGCTGACCGGGACTACAACAATGAGCAGTTCTTC.

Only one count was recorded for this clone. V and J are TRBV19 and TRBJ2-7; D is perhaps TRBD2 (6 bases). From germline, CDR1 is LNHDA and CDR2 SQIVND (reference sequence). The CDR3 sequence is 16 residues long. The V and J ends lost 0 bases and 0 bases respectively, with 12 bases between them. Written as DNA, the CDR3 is TGTGCCAGTAGTATAGATATATCGGGGGTCTCCTACGAGCAGTACTTC. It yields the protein CASSIDISGVSYEQYF.

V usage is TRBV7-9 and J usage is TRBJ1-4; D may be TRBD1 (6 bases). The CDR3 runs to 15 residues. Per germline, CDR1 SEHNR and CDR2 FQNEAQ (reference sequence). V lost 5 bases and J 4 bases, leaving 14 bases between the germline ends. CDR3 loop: CASSPEQGINEKLFF. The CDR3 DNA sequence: TGTGCCAGCAGCCCCGAACAGGGAATTAATGAAAAACTGTTTTTT.

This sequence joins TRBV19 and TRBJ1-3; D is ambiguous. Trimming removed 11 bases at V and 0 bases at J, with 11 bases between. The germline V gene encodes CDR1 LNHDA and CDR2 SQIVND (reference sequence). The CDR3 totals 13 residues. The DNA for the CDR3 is TGTGCCTCATCTTCAGGCTCTGGAAACACCATATATTTT. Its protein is CASSSGSGNTIYF. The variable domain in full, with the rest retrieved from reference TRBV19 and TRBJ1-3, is DGGITQSPKYLFRKEGQNVTLSCEQNLNHDAMYWYRQDPGQGLRLIYYSQIVNDFQKGDIAEGYSVSREKKESFPLTVTSAQKNPTAFYLCASSSGSGNTIYFGEGSWLTVV.

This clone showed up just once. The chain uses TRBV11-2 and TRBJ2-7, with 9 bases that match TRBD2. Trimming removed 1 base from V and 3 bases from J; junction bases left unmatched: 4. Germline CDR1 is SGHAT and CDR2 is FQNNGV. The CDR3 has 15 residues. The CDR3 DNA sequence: TGTGCCAGCAGCTTAGCTCTAGCGGGGATCTACGAGCAGTACTTC. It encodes CASSLALAGIYEQYF.

The CDR3 nucleotides are TGCGCCAGCAGCCAACGGACAGGGGGGTGGAACGAGCAGTACTTC. Protein product: CASSQRTGGWNEQYF. The J gene is TRBJ2-7, the V gene TRBV4-1, with 10 positions matching TRBD1. This CDR3 comprises 15 residues. Per the germline V gene, CDR1 is MGHRA and CDR2 is YSYEKL. V lost 2 bases to trimming and J lost 5 bases; unmatched junction nucleotides: 6.

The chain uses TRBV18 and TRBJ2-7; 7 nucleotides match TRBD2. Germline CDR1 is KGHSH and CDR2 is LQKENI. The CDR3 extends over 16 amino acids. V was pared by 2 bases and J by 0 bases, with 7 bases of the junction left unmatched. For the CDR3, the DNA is TGTGCCAGCTCACCAACAAGCGGGATCTCCTCCTACGAGCAGTACTTC. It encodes CASSPTSGISSYEQYF. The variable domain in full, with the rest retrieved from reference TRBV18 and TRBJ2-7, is NAGVMQNPRHLVRRRGQEARLRCSPMKGHSHVYWYRQLPEEGLKFMVYLQKENIIDESGMPKERFSAEFPKEGPSILRIQQVVRGDSAAYFCASSPTSGISSYEQYFGPGTRLTVT.

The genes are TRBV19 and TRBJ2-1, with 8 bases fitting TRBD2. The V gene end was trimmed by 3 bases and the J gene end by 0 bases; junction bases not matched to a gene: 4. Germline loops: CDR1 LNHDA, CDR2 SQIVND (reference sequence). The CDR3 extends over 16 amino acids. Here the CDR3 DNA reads TGTGCCAGTAGTATCCTAGCGGGTAGCTCCTACAATGAGCAGTTCTTC. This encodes CASSILAGSSYNEQFF.

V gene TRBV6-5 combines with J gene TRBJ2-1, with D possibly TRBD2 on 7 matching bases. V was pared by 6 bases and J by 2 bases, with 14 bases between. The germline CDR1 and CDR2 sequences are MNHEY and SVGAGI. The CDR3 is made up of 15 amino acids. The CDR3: CASRSVGGPYNEQFF. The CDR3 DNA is TGTGCCAGCAGATCTGTCGGGGGGCCCTACAATGAGCAGTTCTTC.

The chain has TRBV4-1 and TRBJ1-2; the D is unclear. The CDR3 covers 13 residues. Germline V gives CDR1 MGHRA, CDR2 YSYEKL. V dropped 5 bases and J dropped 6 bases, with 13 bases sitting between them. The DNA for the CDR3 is TGCGCCAGCAGCTTCGTAGGGAGGGATGGCTACACCTTC. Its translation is CASSFVGRDGYTF.

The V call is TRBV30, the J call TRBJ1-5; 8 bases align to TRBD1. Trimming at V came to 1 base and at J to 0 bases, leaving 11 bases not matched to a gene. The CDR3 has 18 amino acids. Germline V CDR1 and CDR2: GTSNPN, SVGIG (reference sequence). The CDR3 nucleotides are TGTGCCTGGAGTGGTTCGGGACAGGTAGTATATAGCAATCAGCCCCAGCATTTT. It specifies CAWSGSGQVVYSNQPQHF.